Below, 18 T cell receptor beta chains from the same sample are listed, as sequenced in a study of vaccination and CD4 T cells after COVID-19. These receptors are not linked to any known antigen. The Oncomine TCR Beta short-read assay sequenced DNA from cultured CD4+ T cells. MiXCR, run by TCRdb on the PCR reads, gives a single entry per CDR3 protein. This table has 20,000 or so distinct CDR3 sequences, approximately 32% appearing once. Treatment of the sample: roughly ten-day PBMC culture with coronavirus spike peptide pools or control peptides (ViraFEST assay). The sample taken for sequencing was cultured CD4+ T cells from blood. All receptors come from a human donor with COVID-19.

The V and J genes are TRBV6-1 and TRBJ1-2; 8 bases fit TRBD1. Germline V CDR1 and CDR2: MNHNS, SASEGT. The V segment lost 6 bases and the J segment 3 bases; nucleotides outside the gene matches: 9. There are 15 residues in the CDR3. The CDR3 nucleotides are TGTGCCAGCAGCGGCCGAGGACAGGGAGACTATGGCTACACCTTC. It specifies CASSGRGQGDYGYTF.

The CDR3 here is CASRPTGVILNNSPLHF. The CDR3 DNA sequence: TGTGCCAGCAGACCGACAGGAGTAATACTAAATAATTCACCCCTCCACTTT. This chain joins TRBV25-1 and TRBJ1-6, with a tentative D call TRBD1 (6 bases). Germline V gives CDR1 MGHDK, CDR2 SYGVNS. Trimming removed 6 bases from V and 5 bases from J, with 20 bases in between. CDR3 length: 17 residues.

This chain's CDR3 is CASSKESYGYTF. In nucleotides, the CDR3 is TGTGCCAGCAGCAAAGAAAGTTATGGCTACACCTTC. J is TRBJ1-2 and V is TRBV21-1. TRBV21-1 has pseudogene status. This CDR3 has 12 amino acids.

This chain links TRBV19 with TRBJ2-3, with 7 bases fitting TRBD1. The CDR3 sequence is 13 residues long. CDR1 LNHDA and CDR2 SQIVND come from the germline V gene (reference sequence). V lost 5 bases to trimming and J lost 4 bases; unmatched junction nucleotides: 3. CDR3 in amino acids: CASSHRGADTQYF. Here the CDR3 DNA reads TGTGCCAGTAGTCACAGGGGCGCAGATACGCAGTATTTT.

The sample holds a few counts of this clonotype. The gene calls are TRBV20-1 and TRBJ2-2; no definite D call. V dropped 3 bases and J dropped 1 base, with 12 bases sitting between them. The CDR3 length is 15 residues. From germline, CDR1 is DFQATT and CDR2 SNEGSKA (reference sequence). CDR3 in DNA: TGCAGTGCTAGCTCGGGTAGCAGGAACACCGGGGAGCTGTTTTTT. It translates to CSASSGSRNTGELFF.

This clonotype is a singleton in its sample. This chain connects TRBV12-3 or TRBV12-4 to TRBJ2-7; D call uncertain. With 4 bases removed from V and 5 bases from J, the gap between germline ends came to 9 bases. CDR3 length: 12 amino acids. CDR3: CASSYGPNEQYF. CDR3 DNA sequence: TGTGCCAGCAGTTATGGGCCTAACGAGCAGTACTTC.

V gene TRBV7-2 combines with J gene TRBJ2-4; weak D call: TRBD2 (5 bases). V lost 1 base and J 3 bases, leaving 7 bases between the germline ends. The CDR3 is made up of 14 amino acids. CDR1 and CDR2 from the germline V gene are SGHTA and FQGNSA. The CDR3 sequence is CASSLEAVKNIQYF. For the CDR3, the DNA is TGTGCCAGCAGCTTAGAAGCGGTCAAAAACATTCAGTACTTC.

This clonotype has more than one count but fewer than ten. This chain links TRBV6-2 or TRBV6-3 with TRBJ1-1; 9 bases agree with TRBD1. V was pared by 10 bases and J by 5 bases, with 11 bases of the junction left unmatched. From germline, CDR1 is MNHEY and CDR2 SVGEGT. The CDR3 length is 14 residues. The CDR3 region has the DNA TGTGCCACCACTCCCGACAGGGGGAAAACTGAAGCTTTCTTT. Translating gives CATTPDRGKTEAFF.

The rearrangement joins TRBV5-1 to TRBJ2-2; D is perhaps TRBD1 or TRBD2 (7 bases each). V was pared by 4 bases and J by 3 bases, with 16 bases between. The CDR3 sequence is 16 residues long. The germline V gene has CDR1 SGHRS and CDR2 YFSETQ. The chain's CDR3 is CASSREGQTYTGELFF. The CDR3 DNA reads TGCGCCAGCAGCAGGGAGGGACAGACTTACACCGGGGAGCTGTTTTTT.

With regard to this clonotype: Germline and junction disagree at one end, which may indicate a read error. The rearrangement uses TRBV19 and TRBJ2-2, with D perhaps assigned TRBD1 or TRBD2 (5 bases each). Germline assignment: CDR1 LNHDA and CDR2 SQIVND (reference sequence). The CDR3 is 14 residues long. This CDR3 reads CASSRTKNTGEPFF. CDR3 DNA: TGTGCCAGTAGTAGGACAAAAAACACCGGGGAGCCGTTTTTT.

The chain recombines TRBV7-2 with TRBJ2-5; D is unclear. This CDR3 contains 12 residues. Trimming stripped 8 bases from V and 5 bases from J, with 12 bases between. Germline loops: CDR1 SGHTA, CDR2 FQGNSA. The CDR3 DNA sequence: TGTGCCAGCTCTCTGTCGCTGGAGACCCAGTACTTC. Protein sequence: CASSLSLETQYF.

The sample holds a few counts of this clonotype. The CDR3 bases are TGTGCCAGCAGCTCATTAGATGCGACAGGGGTAGAGACCCAGTACTTC. Its protein is CASSSLDATGVETQYF. The chain recombines TRBV7-9 with TRBJ2-5; 8 bases agree with TRBD1. From germline, CDR1 is SEHNR and CDR2 FQNEAQ (reference sequence). This CDR3 contains 16 residues. Trimming removed 4 bases from V and 4 bases from J; junction bases left unmatched: 11.

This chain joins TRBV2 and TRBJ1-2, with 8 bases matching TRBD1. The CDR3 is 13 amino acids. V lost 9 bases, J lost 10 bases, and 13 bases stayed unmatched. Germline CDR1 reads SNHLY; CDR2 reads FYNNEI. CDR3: CARGDRLTGAYTF. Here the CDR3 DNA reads TGTGCCAGGGGGGATAGACTGACAGGGGCCTACACCTTC.

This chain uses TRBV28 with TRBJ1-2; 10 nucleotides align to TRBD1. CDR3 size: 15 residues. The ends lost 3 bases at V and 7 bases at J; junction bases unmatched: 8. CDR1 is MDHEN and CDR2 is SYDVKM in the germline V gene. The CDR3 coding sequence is TGTGCCAGCAGTTTGGGGCGACAGGGGGCTGCTGGCTACACCTTC. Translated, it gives CASSLGRQGAAGYTF.

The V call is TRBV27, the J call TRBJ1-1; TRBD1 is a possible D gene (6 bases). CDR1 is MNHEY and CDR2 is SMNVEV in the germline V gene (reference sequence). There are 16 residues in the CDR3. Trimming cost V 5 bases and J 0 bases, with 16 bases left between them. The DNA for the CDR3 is TGTGCCAGCAGTGCAGGGAGGGGGTCTTTGAACACTGAAGCTTTCTTT. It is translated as CASSAGRGSLNTEAFF.

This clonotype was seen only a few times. The CDR3 DNA is TGTGCCAGCAGTTTGGGACAGCCCCAAGAGACCCAGTACTTC. Its protein product is CASSLGQPQETQYF. This chain links TRBV12-3 or TRBV12-4 with TRBJ2-5, with 7 bases identical to TRBD1. V lost 3 bases, J lost 1 base, and 2 bases stayed unmatched. The CDR3 sequence is 14 residues long.

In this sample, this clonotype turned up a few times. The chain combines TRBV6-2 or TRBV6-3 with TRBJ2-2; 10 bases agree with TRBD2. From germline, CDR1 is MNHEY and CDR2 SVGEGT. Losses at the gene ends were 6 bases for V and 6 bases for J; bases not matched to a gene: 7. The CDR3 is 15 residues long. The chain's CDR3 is CASSVSGGRPGELFF. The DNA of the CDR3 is TGTGCCAGCAGCGTTAGCGGGGGGCGACCCGGGGAGCTGTTTTTT.

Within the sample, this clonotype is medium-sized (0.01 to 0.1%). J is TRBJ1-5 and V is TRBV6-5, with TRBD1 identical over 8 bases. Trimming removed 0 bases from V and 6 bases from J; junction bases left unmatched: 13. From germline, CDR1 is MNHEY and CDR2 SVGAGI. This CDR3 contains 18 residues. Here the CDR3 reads CASSYSAAGGRWSQPQHF. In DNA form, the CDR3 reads TGTGCCAGCAGTTACTCGGCGGCAGGGGGCAGGTGGAGTCAGCCCCAGCATTTT.